This T cell receptor (beta chain) was sequenced in a study of T cell changes during pregnancy in multiple sclerosis. Deletions cut 4 bases from V and 5 bases from J, with 17 bases between. CDR1 is SGDLS and CDR2 is YYNGEE in the germline V gene. CDR3 length: 15 amino acids. Sequenced by immunoSEQ multiplex PCR; TCRdb stores in-frame clones only, minus some. In the table there are 29,000 or so clones, approximately 92% of which are singletons. The chain recombines TRBV9 with TRBJ2-3; TRBD1 is a possible D gene (5 bases). Sequences were derived from CD8+ T cells from peripheral blood mononuclear cells, sampled before pregnancy. The TCR sequence derives from a female donor with multiple sclerosis, enrolled in a pregnancy study. The CDR3 DNA sequence: TGTGCCAGCAGCCCCAGTGCAGCCAGGGAAGATACGCAGTATTTT. This sequence encodes CASSPSAAREDTQYF.